The 29 T cell receptor beta chains presented below share a single source sample, sequenced in a study of Tregs in tolerant kidney transplant recipients. Sequencing used immunoSEQ multiplex PCR; TCRdb keeps in-frame clones, though not all of them. The sample includes fewer than 45,000 clones, around 95% of them seen just once. These receptors have no identified antigens. Sequencing was performed on Tregs from blood cultured with allogeneic cells. Receptors originate from a human donor in good health.

The rearrangement links TRBV4-1 to TRBJ2-1, with 8 positions matching TRBD2. This CDR3 is built from 15 residues. Germline values: CDR1 MGHRA, CDR2 YSYEKL. The trim removed 6 bases at V and 6 bases at J, leaving 10 bases unmatched. As DNA, the CDR3 is TGCGCCAGCAGGCATCAGGGACTAGGGTCCAATGAGCAGTTCTTC. It is translated as CASRHQGLGSNEQFF.

The chain combines TRBV5-1 with TRBJ2-1; D gene unclear. V was shortened by 4 bases and J by 9 bases, with 11 bases between the two germline ends. The CDR3 is 12 amino acids. The germline gives CDR1 SGHRS, CDR2 YFSETQ. The CDR3: CASSQTAVEQFF. CDR3 in DNA: TGCGCCAGCAGCCAAACCGCAGTTGAGCAGTTCTTC. Full variable domain (remainder filled in from reference TRBV5-1 and TRBJ2-1): KAGVTQTPRYLIKTRGQQVTLSCSPISGHRSVSWYQQTPGQGLQFLFEYFSETQRNKGNFPGRFSGRQFSNSRSEMNVSTLELGDSALYLCASSQTAVEQFFGPGTRLTVL.

The J gene is TRBJ2-2, the V gene TRBV6-1; D ambiguous. V lost 2 bases and J 6 bases, leaving 13 bases between the germline ends. The CDR3 extends over 15 amino acids. Germline V gives CDR1 MNHNS, CDR2 SASEGT. In DNA, the CDR3 is TGTGCCAGCAGTGAATTTTACAAGTTGCCCGGGGAGCTGTTTTTT. Translating gives CASSEFYKLPGELFF.

This clone was seen a single time. CDR3 sequence: CASSLLAAYEQYF. CDR3 nucleotide sequence: TGTGCCAGCAGTCTACTAGCGGCCTACGAGCAGTACTTC. The chain employs TRBV6-1 and TRBJ2-7, with 8 bases fitting TRBD2. This CDR3 is built from 13 residues. After removal of 5 bases from V and 2 bases from J, the junction contained 2 bases not matched to a gene. Germline assignment: CDR1 MNHNS and CDR2 SASEGT.

V gene TRBV30 combines with J gene TRBJ1-2; TRBD1 aligns across 7 bases. Losses at the gene ends were 7 bases for V and 2 bases for J; bases not matched to a gene: 7. The CDR3 totals 13 residues. Germline V gene lookup returns CDR1 GTSNPN and CDR2 SVGIG (reference sequence). The CDR3: CAFRQGANYGYTF. The CDR3 nucleotides are TGTGCCTTCCGACAGGGTGCCAACTATGGCTACACCTTC.

J is TRBJ1-3 and V is TRBV29-1; D remains ambiguous. V gave up 4 bases and J gave up 0 bases, with 10 bases separating them. Per the germline V gene, CDR1 is SQVTM and CDR2 is ANQGSEA. There are 14 residues in the CDR3. The CDR3 loop is CSVATVSSGNTIYF. The CDR3, as DNA: TGCAGCGTTGCGACGGTGAGCTCTGGAAACACCATATATTTT.

The V gene is TRBV19, the J gene TRBJ1-2; the D gene is possibly TRBD1 (5 bases). Trimming pared 7 bases from V and 3 bases from J, leaving 24 bases between. There are 17 residues in the CDR3. Looked up from germline, CDR1 is LNHDA and CDR2 is SQIVND (reference sequence). The CDR3 loop reads CASTQYLKGRTYYGYTF. The CDR3 DNA sequence: TGTGCCAGTACCCAGTACCTCAAGGGACGGACCTACTATGGCTACACCTTC.

The chain is built from TRBV6-1 and TRBJ2-3; D is unresolved. CDR3 size: 14 residues. Between the trimmed V and J ends, which lost 6 bases and 2 bases, there was a span of 12 bases. Germline lookup yields CDR1 MNHNS and CDR2 SASEGT. The CDR3 DNA reads TGTGCCAGCAGGGTACGTCATTACACAGATACGCAGTATTTT. It codes for CASRVRHYTDTQYF.

This chain joins TRBV6-4 and TRBJ2-6, with 11 bases fitting TRBD1. This CDR3 is built from 17 residues. The J segment lost 0 bases and the V segment lost 3 bases, leaving 1 base of the junction unmatched. Germline lookup yields CDR1 MRHNA and CDR2 SNTAGT. The CDR3 nucleotides read TGTGCCAGCAGTGAAGGGACAGGGGGCTCTGGGGCCAACGTCCTGACTTTC. Translated: CASSEGTGGSGANVLTF.

The J gene is TRBJ2-5, the V gene TRBV1; the table names TRBD1, a call not compared with the DNA. TRBV1 is a known pseudogene. The CDR3 is made up of 15 amino acids. The CDR3 loop reads CTSSPHPRAGETQYF. CDR3 DNA sequence: TGCACCAGCAGCCCACATCCCAGGGCTGGAGAGACCCAGTACTTC.

This clone was counted a single time. This rearrangement joins TRBV29-1 to TRBJ2-7, with 7 bases that match TRBD2. The V and J ends lost 5 bases and 3 bases, in that order; junction bases with no gene match: 7. The CDR3 contains 13 residues. Germline V gives CDR1 SQVTM, CDR2 ANQGSEA. Written as DNA, the CDR3 is TGCAGCGTTCGCGCTAGCGGAGACTACGAGCAGTACTTC. Its protein product is CSVRASGDYEQYF.

The rearrangement joins TRBV5-1 to TRBJ1-1, with 8 bases aligning to TRBD1. Trimming took 4 bases from V and 4 from J; bases not matched to a gene: 12. This CDR3 has 16 amino acids. Germline loops: CDR1 SGHRS, CDR2 YFSETQ. CDR3 bases: TGCGCCAGCAGCCTCGGACAGGGTGTGTTCGGCACTGAAGCTTTCTTT. Translation: CASSLGQGVFGTEAFF. Combining the CDR3 with reference TRBV5-1 and TRBJ1-1 gives the whole variable domain KAGVTQTPRYLIKTRGQQVTLSCSPISGHRSVSWYQQTPGQGLQFLFEYFSETQRNKGNFPGRFSGRQFSNSRSEMNVSTLELGDSALYLCASSLGQGVFGTEAFFGQGTRLTVV.

V is TRBV14 and J is TRBJ2-1, with D unclear. Germline lookup yields CDR1 SGHDN and CDR2 FVKESK. V lost 0 bases and J lost 6, with 6 bases in between. The CDR3 loop spans 13 amino acids. DNA for the CDR3: TGTGCCAGCAGCCAAGATCCGAGCAATGAGCAGTTCTTC. Amino acids: CASSQDPSNEQFF.

The CDR3 sequence is CASSQGAFYGYTF. The CDR3 DNA reads TGTGCCAGCAGCCAGGGGGCATTCTATGGCTACACCTTC. The chain recombines TRBV5-4 with TRBJ1-2, with 8 bases aligning to TRBD1. Germline V CDR1 and CDR2: SGHNT, YYREEE (reference sequence). This CDR3 is built from 13 residues. With V trimmed by 4 bases and J by 4 bases, 3 bases remained unmatched.

This chain joins TRBV7-2 and TRBJ1-6; TRBD1 might be the D (5 bases). The V end lost 6 bases, the J end lost 11 bases, and 20 bases lay between the germline ends. The CDR3 spans 15 residues. CDR1 and CDR2 from the germline V gene are SGHTA and FQGNSA. The CDR3 DNA follows: TGTGCCAGCAGTAGACCGGGACCTTCGGGTCCACCCCTCCACTTT. Protein: CASSRPGPSGPPLHF.

The chain couples TRBV5-1 to TRBJ2-7; no clear D gene. Trimming took 5 bases from V and 4 from J, leaving 10 bases between them. The CDR3 runs to 12 residues. The germline V gene encodes CDR1 SGHRS and CDR2 YFSETQ. CDR3 protein: CASRLGMYEQYF. Here the CDR3 DNA reads TGCGCCAGCAGGCTGGGTATGTACGAGCAGTACTTC.

J is TRBJ2-2 and V is TRBV4-1; TRBD2 matches at 11 bases. Germline trimming cut 4 bases from V and 0 bases from J; bases unmatched to any gene: 4. This CDR3 region has 17 residues. Germline CDR1 is MGHRA and CDR2 is YSYEKL. The CDR3: CASSLLAGVSNTGELFF. The CDR3 region has the DNA TGCGCCAGCAGCCTACTAGCGGGAGTTTCGAACACCGGGGAGCTGTTTTTT.

The rearrangement joins TRBV10-2 to TRBJ2-7, with 10 bases lining up with TRBD2. V lost 4 bases to trimming and J lost 1 base; unmatched junction nucleotides: 1. The CDR3 has 14 amino acids. Germline lookup yields CDR1 WSHSY and CDR2 SAAADI. CDR3 amino acids: CASSGTSGSYEQYF. The CDR3 nucleotides are TGCGCCAGCAGTGGGACTAGCGGTTCCTACGAGCAGTACTTC.

V gene TRBV7-8 combines with J gene TRBJ1-2, with 7 nucleotides matching TRBD1. There are 15 residues in the CDR3. Germline values: CDR1 SGHVS, CDR2 FQNEAQ. The V segment lost 5 bases and the J segment 8 bases; nucleotides outside the gene matches: 14. The chain's CDR3 is CASSLRDSSAGGYTF. The CDR3, as DNA: TGTGCCAGCAGCCTCAGGGACAGCAGTGCGGGAGGCTACACCTTC.

The chain joins TRBV12-5 to TRBJ2-2; 7 nucleotides line up with TRBD2. Germline V gene lookup returns CDR1 LGHNT and CDR2 FRNRAP. The CDR3 consists of 20 residues. Losses at the gene ends were 1 base for V and 2 bases for J; bases not matched to a gene: 16. This chain's CDR3 is CASGLALPLSSGFNTGELFF. The CDR3 nucleotides are TGTGCTAGTGGTTTGGCCCTACCCCTCTCTAGCGGATTCAACACCGGGGAGCTGTTTTTT.

The V and J genes are TRBV11-2 and TRBJ1-2; D is unclear. The V and J ends lost 5 bases and 2 bases respectively, with 12 bases between them. Germline CDR1 SGHAT, CDR2 FQNNGV. The CDR3 is 14 residues long. Here the CDR3 reads CASSPQWINYGYTF. For the CDR3, the DNA is TGTGCCAGCAGCCCCCAGTGGATCAACTATGGCTACACCTTC.

The genes are TRBV6-1 and TRBJ1-2; D remains ambiguous. CDR1 and CDR2 (germline): MNHNS, SASEGT. This CDR3 comprises 13 residues. Trimming took off 6 bases at V and 3 bases at J, with 11 bases between the two ends. CDR3 in DNA: TGTGCCAGCAGGACCGGCGCCTACTATGGCTACACCTTC. Residues: CASRTGAYYGYTF.

The CDR3, as DNA: TGTGCCAGCAGCTGGGGGGGGCCCTCCTACGAGCAGTACTTC. Translated, it gives CASSWGGPSYEQYF. This rearrangement joins TRBV7-2 to TRBJ2-7, with a tentative D call TRBD2 (7 bases). V lost 4 bases to trimming and J lost 0 bases, with 10 bases between them. CDR3 length: 14 residues. Germline V gene lookup returns CDR1 SGHTA and CDR2 FQGNSA.

The rearrangement uses TRBV30 and TRBJ2-3; 8 nucleotides agree with TRBD1. This CDR3 has 14 amino acids. The V and J ends lost 0 bases and 3 bases, in that order; junction bases with no gene match: 2. Germline CDR1 reads GTSNPN; CDR2 reads SVGIG (reference sequence). The CDR3 spells CAWSVRTGTDTQYF. The DNA for the CDR3 is TGTGCCTGGAGTGTGCGGACAGGGACAGATACGCAGTATTTT.

The chain recombines TRBV18 with TRBJ2-5; 7 bases are a match to TRBD1. The length of the CDR3 is 14 residues. Germline trimming cut 5 bases from V and 2 bases from J; bases unmatched to any gene: 5. Germline CDR1 KGHSH, CDR2 LQKENI. The DNA for the CDR3 is TGTGCCAGCTCAATACGACAGGGACAAGAGACCCAGTACTTC. Translation gives CASSIRQGQETQYF.

This chain links TRBV5-1 with TRBJ2-1, with 9 bases fitting TRBD2. The CDR3 is 15 amino acids. The germline gives CDR1 SGHRS, CDR2 YFSETQ. Trimming at V came to 4 bases and at J to 7 bases, leaving 9 bases not matched to a gene. CDR3 DNA: TGCGCCAGCAGCATTGAGCGGGGGGAAAGGAATGAGCAGTTCTTC. Translated: CASSIERGERNEQFF.

The chain couples TRBV7-9 to TRBJ1-3; 7 bases fit TRBD1. Germline V gene data show CDR1 as SEHNR and CDR2 as FQNEAQ (reference sequence). The V gene end was trimmed by 5 bases and the J gene end by 3 bases; junction bases not matched to a gene: 10. The CDR3 loop spans 16 amino acids. The chain's CDR3 is CASSESDRAFGNTIYF. CDR3 bases: TGTGCCAGCAGCGAAAGCGACAGGGCATTTGGAAACACCATATATTTT.

This chain joins TRBV10-3 and TRBJ2-7; 7 nucleotides line up with TRBD1. The CDR3 length is 15 residues. Germline values: CDR1 ENHRY, CDR2 SYGVKD. The J segment lost 2 bases and the V segment lost 2 bases, leaving 6 bases of the junction unmatched. The CDR3 reads CAISESGQATYEQYF. In DNA form, the CDR3 reads TGTGCCATCAGTGAGAGCGGACAGGCGACCTACGAGCAGTACTTC.

The rearrangement uses TRBV18 and TRBJ1-2; D is undetermined. The germline V and J ends were trimmed by 2 bases and 3 bases, with 13 bases remaining between them. The CDR3 length is 15 residues. CDR1 KGHSH and CDR2 LQKENI come from the germline V gene. The CDR3 bases are TGTGCCAGCTCACCAAGAACAAGAAGGGACTATGGCTACACCTTC. It yields the protein CASSPRTRRDYGYTF. The full variable domain, rest sourced from reference TRBV18 and TRBJ1-2, is NAGVMQNPRHLVRRRGQEARLRCSPMKGHSHVYWYRQLPEEGLKFMVYLQKENIIDESGMPKERFSAEFPKEGPSILRIQQVVRGDSAAYFCASSPRTRRDYGYTFGSGTRLTVV.